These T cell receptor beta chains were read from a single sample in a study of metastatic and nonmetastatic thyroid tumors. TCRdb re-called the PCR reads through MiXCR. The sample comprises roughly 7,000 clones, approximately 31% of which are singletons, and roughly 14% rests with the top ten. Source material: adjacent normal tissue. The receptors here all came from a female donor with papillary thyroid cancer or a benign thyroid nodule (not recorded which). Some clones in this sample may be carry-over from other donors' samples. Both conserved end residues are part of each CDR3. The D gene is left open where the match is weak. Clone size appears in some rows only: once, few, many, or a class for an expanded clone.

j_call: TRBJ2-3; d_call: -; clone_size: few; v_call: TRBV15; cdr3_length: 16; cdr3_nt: TGTGCCACCAGCTCCTTTCCGGGGGCCGGCACAGATACGCAGTATTTT; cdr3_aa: CATSSFPGAGTDTQYF
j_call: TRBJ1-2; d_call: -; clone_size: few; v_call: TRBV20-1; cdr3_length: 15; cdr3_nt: TGCAGTGCTAGAGATGTGGCGGGGGGTGGCTATGGCTACACCTTC; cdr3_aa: CSARDVAGGGYGYTF
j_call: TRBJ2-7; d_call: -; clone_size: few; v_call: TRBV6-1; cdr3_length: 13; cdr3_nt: TGTGCCAGCAATCGACAGGTCGGCTACGAGCAGTACTTC; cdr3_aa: CASNRQVGYEQYF
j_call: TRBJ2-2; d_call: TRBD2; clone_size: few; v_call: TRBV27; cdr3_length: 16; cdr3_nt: TGTGCCAGCAGTTCTATAGCGGGATCGAACACCGGGGAGCTGTTTTTT; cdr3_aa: CASSSIAGSNTGELFF
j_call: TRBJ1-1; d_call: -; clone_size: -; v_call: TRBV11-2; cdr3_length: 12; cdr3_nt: TGTGCCAGCAGCTTTATGTACACTGAAGCTTTCTTT; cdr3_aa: CASSFMYTEAFF
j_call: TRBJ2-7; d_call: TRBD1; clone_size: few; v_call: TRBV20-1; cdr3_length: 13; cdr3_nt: TGCAGTGCCTTACAGGGGGCCTCCTACGAGCAGTACTTC; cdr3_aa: CSALQGASYEQYF
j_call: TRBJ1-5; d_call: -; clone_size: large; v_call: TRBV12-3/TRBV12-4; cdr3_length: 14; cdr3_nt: TGTGCCAGCAGTTCGACAGCGAAAAACCAGCCCCAGCATTTT; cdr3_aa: CASSSTAKNQPQHF
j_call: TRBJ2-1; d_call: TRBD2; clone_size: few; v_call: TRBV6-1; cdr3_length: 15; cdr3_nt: TGTGCCAGCAGCCTACTAGCGGGAGGGCTAGGCGAGCAGTTCTTC; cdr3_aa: CASSLLAGGLGEQFF
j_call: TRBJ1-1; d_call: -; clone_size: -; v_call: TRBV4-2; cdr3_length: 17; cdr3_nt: TGTGCCAGCAGCCAAGATGATAAGAGGGCGGTGGACACTGAAGCTTTCTTT; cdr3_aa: CASSQDDKRAVDTEAFF
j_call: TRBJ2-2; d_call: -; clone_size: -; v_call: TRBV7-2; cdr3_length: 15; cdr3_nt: TGTGCCAGCAGCTTGGTGGGAGTGGTCACCGGGGAGCTGTTTTTT; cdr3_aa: CASSLVGVVTGELFF
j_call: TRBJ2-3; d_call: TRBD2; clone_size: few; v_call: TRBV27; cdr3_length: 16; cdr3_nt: TGTGCCAGCAGTTTATTTAGGGTAGCGGGCACGGATACTCAGTATTTT; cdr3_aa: CASSLFRVAGTDTQYF
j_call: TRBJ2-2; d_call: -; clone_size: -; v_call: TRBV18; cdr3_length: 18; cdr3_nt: TGTGCCAGCTCACCAAAGAGAACGGGGGCCGCGAACACCGGGGAGCTGTTTTTT; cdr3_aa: CASSPKRTGAANTGELFF
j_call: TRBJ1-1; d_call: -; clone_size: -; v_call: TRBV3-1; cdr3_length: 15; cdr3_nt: TGTGCCAGCAGCCGTTCCCGGGATAGGCCCACTGAAGCTTTCTTT; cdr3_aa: CASSRSRDRPTEAFF
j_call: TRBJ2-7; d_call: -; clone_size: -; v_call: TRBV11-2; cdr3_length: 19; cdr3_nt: TGTGCCAGCAGCTTAGTCCGAGGTGGGACATGTCTTCTCTCCCACGAGCAGTACTTC; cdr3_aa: CASSLVRGGTCLLSHEQYF
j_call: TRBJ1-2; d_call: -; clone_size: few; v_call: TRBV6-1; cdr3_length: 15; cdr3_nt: TGTGCCAGCAGCAGAGAGAGGAGCCAGGGCTATGGATACACATTC; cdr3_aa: CASSRERSQGYGYTF
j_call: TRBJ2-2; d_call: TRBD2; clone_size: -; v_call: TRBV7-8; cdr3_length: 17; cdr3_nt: TGTGCCAGCAGCTGGGAGCGGGGAGCGGCGGGAGCCGGGGAGCTGTTTTTT; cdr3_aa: CASSWERGAAGAGELFF
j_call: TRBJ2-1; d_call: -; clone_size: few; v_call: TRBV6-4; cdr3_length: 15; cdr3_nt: TGTGCCAGCAGTGAGTCGTCAGGGCGCCCCGATGAGCAGTTCTTC; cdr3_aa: CASSESSGRPDEQFF
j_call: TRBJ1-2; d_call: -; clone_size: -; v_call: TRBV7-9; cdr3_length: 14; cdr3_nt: TGTGCCAGCAGCTTAGTCGTCCATCCCTATGGCTACACCTTC; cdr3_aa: CASSLVVHPYGYTF
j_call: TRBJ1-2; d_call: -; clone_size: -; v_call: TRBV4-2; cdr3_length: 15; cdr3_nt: TGTGCCAGCAGCCAAGACGGGAAAACTCCCTATGGCTACACCTTC; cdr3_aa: CASSQDGKTPYGYTF
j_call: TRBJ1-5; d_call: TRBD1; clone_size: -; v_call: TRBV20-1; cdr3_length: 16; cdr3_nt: TGCAGTGCTCCTGGTCCCGGGACAGGGGTTAATCAGCCCCAGCATTTT; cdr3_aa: CSAPGPGTGVNQPQHF
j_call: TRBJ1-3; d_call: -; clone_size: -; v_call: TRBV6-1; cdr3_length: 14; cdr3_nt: TGTGCCAGCAGTGCCGGGGGGACTGGAAACACCATATATTTT; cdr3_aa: CASSAGGTGNTIYF
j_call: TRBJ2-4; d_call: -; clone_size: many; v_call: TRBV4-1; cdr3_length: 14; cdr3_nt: TGCGCCAGCAGCCAAGGCCAGATCAACGACATTCAGTACTTC; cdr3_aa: CASSQGQINDIQYF
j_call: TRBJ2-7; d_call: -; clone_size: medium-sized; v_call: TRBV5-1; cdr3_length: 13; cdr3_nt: TGCGCCAGCAGGGAGGGAAGCTCCTACGAGCAGTACTTC; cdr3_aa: CASREGSSYEQYF
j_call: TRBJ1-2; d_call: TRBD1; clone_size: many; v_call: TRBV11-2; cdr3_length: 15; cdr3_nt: TGTGCCAGCAGCTCACCGGGACAGAAACCCGGTGGCTACACCTTC; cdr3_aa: CASSSPGQKPGGYTF